This T cell receptor beta chain was retrieved from a study of blood T cells in healthy people across ages. V gave up 4 bases and J gave up 0 bases; unmatched junction bases: 10. The CDR3 has 19 amino acids. Germline V gene sequence: CDR1 LGHNA, CDR2 YNFKEQ. Each of the donors had 9 to 10 milliliters of peripheral blood drawn into EDTA-treated Vacutainer tubes. No fewer than 5.5 micrograms of total RNA were isolated from every sample. Combining a sample-barcoded 5' primer with a J-beta primer mix, a second PCR ran for roughly 7 to 12 cycles. Each cDNA molecule was tagged by a template-switch adaptor with 12 random nucleotides. Per sample, CDR3-containing paired-end reads numbered at least 3 million. MiXCR, run by TCRdb on the 5' RACE reads, gives a single entry per CDR3 protein. The repertoire holds 1,100,000 or so distinct CDR3 sequences, with 40% to 50% as singletons.

The source is a woman in her fifties or sixties in good health. The chain combines TRBV4-2 with TRBJ2-1, with TRBD2 identical over 12 bases. Source material: blood. The CDR3 loop is CASSRRLAGESSSYNEQFF. CDR3 DNA sequence: TGTGCCAGCAGCCGACGACTAGCGGGAGAATCCAGCTCCTACAATGAGCAGTTCTTC.